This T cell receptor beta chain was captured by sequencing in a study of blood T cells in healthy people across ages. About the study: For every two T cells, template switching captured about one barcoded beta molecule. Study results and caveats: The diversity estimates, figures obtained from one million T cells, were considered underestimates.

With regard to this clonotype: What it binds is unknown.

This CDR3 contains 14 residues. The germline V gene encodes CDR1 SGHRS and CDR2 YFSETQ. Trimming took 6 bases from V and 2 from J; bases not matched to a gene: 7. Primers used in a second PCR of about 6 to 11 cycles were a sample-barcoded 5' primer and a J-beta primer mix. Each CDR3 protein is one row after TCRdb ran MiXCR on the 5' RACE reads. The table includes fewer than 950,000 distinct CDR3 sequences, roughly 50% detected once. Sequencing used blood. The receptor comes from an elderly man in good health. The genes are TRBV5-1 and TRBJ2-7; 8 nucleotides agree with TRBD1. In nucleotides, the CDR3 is TGCGCCAGCAAGACAGGGGCAGGAGCCTACGAGCAGTACTTC. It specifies CASKTGAGAYEQYF. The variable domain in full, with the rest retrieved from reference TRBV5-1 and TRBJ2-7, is KAGVTQTPRYLIKTRGQQVTLSCSPISGHRSVSWYQQTPGQGLQFLFEYFSETQRNKGNFPGRFSGRQFSNSRSEMNVSTLELGDSALYLCASKTGAGAYEQYFGPGTRLTVT.